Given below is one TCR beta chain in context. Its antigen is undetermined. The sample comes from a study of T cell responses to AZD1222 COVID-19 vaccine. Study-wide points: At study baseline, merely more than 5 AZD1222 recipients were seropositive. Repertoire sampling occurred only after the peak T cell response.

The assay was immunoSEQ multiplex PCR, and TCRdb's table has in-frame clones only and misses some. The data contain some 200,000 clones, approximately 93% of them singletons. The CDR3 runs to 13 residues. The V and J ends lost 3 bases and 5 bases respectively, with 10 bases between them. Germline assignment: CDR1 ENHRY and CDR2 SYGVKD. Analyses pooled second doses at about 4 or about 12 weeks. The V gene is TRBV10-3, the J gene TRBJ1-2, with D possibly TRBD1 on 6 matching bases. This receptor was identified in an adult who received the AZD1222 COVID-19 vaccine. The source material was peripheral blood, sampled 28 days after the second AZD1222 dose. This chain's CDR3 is CAISDGQRYGYTF. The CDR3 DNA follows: TGTGCCATCAGTGATGGACAGAGATATGGCTACACCTTC.